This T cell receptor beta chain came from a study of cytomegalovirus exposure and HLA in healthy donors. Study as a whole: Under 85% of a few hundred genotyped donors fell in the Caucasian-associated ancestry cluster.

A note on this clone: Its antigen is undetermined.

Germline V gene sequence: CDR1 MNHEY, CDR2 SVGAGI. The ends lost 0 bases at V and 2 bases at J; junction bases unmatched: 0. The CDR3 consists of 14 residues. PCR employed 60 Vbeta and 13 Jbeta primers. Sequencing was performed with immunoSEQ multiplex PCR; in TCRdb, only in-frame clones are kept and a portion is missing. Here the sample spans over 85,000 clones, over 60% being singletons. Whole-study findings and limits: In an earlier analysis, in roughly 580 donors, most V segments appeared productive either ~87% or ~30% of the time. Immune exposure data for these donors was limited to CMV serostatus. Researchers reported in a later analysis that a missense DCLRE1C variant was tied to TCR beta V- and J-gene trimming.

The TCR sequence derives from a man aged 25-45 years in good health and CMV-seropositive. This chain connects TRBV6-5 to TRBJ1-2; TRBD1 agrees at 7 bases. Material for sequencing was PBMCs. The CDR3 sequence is CASSYSQGNYGYTF. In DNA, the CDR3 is TGTGCCAGCAGTTACTCACAGGGGAACTATGGCTACACCTTC.